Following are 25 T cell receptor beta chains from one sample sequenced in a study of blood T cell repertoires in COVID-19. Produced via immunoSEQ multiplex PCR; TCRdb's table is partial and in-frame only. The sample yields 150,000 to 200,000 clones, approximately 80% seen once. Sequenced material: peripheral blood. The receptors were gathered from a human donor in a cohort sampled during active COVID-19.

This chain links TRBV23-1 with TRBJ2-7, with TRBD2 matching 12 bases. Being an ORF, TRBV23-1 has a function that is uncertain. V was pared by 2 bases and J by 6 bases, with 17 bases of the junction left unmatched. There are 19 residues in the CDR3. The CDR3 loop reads CASSQQPGLAGPWGLEQYF. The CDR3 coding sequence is TGCGCCAGCAGTCAACAACCGGGACTAGCGGGTCCCTGGGGGCTCGAGCAGTACTTC.

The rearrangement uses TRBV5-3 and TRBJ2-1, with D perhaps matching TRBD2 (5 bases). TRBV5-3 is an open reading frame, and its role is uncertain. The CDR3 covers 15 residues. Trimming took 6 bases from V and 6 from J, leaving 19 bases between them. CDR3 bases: TGTGCCAGAACCCGATTAGCGTATGTGGGCAATGAGCAGTTCTTC. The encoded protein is CARTRLAYVGNEQFF.

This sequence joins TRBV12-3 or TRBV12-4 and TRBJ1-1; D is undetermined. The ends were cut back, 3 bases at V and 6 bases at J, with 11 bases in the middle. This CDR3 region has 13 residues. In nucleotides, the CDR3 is TGTGCCAGCAGTTTCGGTTTTAGCGCTGAAGCTTTCTTT. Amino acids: CASSFGFSAEAFF.

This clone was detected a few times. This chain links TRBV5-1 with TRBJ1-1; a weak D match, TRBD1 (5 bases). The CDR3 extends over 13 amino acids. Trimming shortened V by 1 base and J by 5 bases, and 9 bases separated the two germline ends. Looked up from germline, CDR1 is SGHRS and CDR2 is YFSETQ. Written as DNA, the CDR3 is TGCGCCAGCAGCTTGTCGGGGGTGACTGAAGCTTTCTTT. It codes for CASSLSGVTEAFF.

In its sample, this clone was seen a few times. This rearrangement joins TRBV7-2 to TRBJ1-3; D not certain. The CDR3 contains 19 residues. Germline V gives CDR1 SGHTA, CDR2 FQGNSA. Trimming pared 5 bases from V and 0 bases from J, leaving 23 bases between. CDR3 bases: TGTGCCAGCAGCGTAGACGGAGGAGGGAGGCTAAGCTCTGGAAACACCATATATTTT. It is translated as CASSVDGGGRLSSGNTIYF.

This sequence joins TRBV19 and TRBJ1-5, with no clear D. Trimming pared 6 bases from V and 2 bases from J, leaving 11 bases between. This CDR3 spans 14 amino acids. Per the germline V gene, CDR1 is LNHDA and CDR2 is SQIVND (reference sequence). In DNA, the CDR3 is TGTGCCAGTAGGGACGGACTGGGCAATCAGCCCCAGCATTTT. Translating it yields CASRDGLGNQPQHF.

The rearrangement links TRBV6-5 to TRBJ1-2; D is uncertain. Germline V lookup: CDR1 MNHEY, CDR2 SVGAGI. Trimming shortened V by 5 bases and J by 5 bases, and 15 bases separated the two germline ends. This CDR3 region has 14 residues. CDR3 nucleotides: TGTGCCAGCAGTCCCTTGCCCGGGGTTTATGGCTACACCTTC. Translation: CASSPLPGVYGYTF.

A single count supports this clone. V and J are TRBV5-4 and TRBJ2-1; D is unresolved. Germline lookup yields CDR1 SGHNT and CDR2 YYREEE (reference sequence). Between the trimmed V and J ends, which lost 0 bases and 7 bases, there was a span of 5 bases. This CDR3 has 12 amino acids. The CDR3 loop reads CASSLVVNEQFF. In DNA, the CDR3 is TGTGCCAGCAGCTTGGTAGTGAATGAGCAGTTCTTC. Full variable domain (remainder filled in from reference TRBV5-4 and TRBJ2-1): ETGVTQSPTHLIKTRGQQVTLRCSSQSGHNTVSWYQQALGQGPQFIFQYYREEENGRGNFPPRFSGLQFPNYSSELNVNALELDDSALYLCASSLVVNEQFFGPGTRLTVL.

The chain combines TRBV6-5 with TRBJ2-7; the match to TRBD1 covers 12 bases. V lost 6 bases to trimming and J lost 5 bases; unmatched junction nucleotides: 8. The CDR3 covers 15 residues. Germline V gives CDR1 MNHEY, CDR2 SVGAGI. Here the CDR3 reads CASRQPGQGADEQYF. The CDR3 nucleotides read TGTGCCAGCAGACAACCGGGACAGGGGGCGGACGAGCAGTACTTC.

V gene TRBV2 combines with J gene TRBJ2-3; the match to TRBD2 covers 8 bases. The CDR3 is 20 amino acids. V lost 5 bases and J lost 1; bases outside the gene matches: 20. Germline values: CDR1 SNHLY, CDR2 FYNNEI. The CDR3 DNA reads TGTGCCAGCAGTCCCGCCCGTGGCCTAGCGGGTCCCGACGGCACAGATACGCAGTATTTT. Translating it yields CASSPARGLAGPDGTDTQYF. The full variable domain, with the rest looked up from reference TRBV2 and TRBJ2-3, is EPEVTQTPSHQVTQMGQEVILRCVPISNHLYFYWYRQILGQKVEFLVSFYNNEISEKSEIFDDQFSVERPDGSNFTLKIRSTKLEDSAMYFCASSPARGLAGPDGTDTQYFGPGTRLTVL.

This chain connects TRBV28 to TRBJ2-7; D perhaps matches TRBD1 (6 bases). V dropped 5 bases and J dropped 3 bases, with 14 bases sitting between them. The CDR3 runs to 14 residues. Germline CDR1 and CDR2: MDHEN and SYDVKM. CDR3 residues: CASSLTGTNYEQYF. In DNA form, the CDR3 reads TGTGCCAGCAGTCTAACCGGGACAAACTACGAGCAGTACTTC.

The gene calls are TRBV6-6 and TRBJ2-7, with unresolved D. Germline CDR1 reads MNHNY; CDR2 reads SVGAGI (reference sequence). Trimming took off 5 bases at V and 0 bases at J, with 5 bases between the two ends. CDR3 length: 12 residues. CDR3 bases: TGTGCCAGCAGTCGTCGCTCCTACGAGCAGTACTTC. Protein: CASSRRSYEQYF.

The CDR3 sequence: CASSVVTSNEQFF. DNA of the CDR3: TGTGCCAGCAGCGTAGTCACTTCCAATGAGCAGTTCTTC. This chain uses TRBV9 with TRBJ2-1; D is undetermined. Germline lookup yields CDR1 SGDLS and CDR2 YYNGEE. The length of the CDR3 is 13 residues. Trimming left V 0 bases short and J 6 bases short, with 7 bases between.

The CDR3 nucleotides are TGTGCCAGCAGCTTAGCGGGATCGGGTTACGAGCAGTACTTC. It yields the protein CASSLAGSGYEQYF. The rearrangement links TRBV7-3 to TRBJ2-7, with a tentative D call TRBD2 (6 bases). Germline V gene data show CDR1 as SGHTA and CDR2 as FQGTGA. This CDR3 region has 14 residues. V was cut by 2 bases and J by 4 bases, with 12 bases left in between.

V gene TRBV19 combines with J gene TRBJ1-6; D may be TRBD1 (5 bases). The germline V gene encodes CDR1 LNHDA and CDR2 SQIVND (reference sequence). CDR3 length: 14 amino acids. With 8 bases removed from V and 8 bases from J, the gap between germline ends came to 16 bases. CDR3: CASSSGTWDSPLHF. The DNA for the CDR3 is TGTGCCAGTTCCAGCGGGACCTGGGATTCACCCCTCCACTTT.

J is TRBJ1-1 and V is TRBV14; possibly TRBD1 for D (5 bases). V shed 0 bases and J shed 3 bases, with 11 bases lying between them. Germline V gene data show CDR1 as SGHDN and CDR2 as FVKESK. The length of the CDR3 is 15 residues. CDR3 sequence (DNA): TGTGCCAGCAGCCAAGATAGGGGATGGTACACTGAAGCTTTCTTT. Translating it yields CASSQDRGWYTEAFF.

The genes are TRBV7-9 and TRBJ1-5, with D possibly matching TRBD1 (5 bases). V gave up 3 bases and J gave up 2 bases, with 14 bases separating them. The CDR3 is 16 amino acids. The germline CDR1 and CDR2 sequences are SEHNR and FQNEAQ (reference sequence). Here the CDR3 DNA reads TGTGCCAGCAGCTTTGGGGGGGATATCCGCAATCAGCCCCAGCATTTT. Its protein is CASSFGGDIRNQPQHF.

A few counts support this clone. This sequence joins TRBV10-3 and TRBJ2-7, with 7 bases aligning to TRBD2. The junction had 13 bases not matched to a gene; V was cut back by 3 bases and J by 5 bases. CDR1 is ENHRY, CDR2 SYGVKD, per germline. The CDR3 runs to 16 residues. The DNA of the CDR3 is TGTGCCATCAGTGACCTTCATGACGGGGGAGGGAACGAGCAGTACTTC. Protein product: CAISDLHDGGGNEQYF.

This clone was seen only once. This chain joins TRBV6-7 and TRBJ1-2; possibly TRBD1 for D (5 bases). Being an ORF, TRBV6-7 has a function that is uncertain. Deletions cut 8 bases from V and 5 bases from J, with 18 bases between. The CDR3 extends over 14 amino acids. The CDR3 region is CASAPRGLGYGYTF. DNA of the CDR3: TGTGCCAGCGCCCCCCGGGGGTTGGGTTATGGCTACACCTTC.

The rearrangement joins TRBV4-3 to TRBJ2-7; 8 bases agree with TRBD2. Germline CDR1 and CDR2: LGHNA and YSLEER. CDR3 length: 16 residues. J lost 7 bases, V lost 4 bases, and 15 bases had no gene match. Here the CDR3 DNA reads TGCGCCAGCAGCCTAAATAGCGGGGTGTTGTCCCTGGAGCAGTACTTC. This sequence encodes CASSLNSGVLSLEQYF.

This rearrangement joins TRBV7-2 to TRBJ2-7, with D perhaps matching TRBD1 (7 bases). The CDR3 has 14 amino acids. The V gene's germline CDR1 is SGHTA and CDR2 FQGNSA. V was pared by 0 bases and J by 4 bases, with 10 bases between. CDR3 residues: CASSLATGTYEQYF. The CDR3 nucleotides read TGTGCCAGCAGCTTAGCGACAGGGACTTACGAGCAGTACTTC.

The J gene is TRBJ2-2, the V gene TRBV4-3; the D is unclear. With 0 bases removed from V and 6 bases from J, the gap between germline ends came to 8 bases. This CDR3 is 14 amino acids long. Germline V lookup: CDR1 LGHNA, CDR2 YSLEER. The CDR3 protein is CASSQDGLSGELFF. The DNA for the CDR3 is TGCGCCAGCAGCCAAGATGGCCTGTCCGGGGAGCTGTTTTTT.

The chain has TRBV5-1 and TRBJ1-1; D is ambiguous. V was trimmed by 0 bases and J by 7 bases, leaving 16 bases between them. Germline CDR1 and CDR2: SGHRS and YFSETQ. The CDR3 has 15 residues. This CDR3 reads CASSLGGEEKIEAFF. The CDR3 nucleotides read TGCGCCAGCAGCTTGGGCGGAGAGGAGAAGATTGAAGCTTTCTTT.

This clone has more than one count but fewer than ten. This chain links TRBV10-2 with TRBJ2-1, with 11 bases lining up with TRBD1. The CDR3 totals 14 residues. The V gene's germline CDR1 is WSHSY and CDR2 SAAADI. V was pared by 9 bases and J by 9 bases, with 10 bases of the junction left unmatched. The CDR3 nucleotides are TGCGCCAGTACGATGGGACAGGGGGGTGGTGAGCAGTTCTTC. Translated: CASTMGQGGGEQFF.

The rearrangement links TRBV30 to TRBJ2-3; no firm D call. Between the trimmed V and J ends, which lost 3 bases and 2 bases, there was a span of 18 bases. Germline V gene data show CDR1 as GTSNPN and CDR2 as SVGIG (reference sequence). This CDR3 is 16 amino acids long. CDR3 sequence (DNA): TGTGCCTGGAGCGGCGGTGACCTCGCCGCCACAGATACGCAGTATTTT. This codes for CAWSGGDLAATDTQYF.